A single sample is the source of the 22 T cell receptor beta chains below, sequenced in a study of CD8 T cells in Susac syndrome. cDNA came from roughly 0.5 to 1 ug RNA primed by random hexamers. In TCRdb, the immunoSEQ multiplex PCR reads were re-called with MiXCR into one record per CDR3 protein. The sample consists of 200,000 or so distinct CDR3 sequences, 80% to 95% of them appearing once. The sample comprised CD8+ T cells from PBMCs. These TCRs come from a human donor with multiple sclerosis.

CDR3 sequence reads: CASSEMISTQYF. CDR3 DNA sequence: TGTGCCAGCAGTGAAATGATATCGACCCAGTACTTC. This sequence joins TRBV2 and TRBJ2-5; D not certain. Germline V gene data show CDR1 as SNHLY and CDR2 as FYNNEI. The CDR3 is 12 residues long. Trimming took 2 bases from V and 7 from J, leaving 8 bases between them. The full variable domain, rest sourced from reference TRBV2 and TRBJ2-5, is EPEVTQTPSHQVTQMGQEVILRCVPISNHLYFYWYRQILGQKVEFLVSFYNNEISEKSEIFDDQFSVERPDGSNFTLKIRSTKLEDSAMYFCASSEMISTQYFGPGTRLLVL.

This chain uses TRBV5-6 with TRBJ2-4; D not resolved. V was cut by 3 bases and J by 0 bases, with 13 bases left in between. CDR1 is SGHDT, CDR2 YYEEEE, per germline. The CDR3 spans 16 residues. CDR3 coding DNA: TGTGCCAGCAGCTCGGGCCCGCCCCTAGCCAAAAACATTCAGTACTTC. Translation gives CASSSGPPLAKNIQYF.

The chain carries TRBV7-8 and TRBJ1-1; possible D gene TRBD1, 5 bases. Germline V lookup: CDR1 SGHVS, CDR2 FQNEAQ. The germline V and J ends were trimmed by 3 bases and 3 bases, with 11 bases remaining between them. CDR3 length: 14 amino acids. The CDR3 DNA sequence: TGTGCCAGCAGCTTGGGGGGTCGGGACACTGAAGCTTTCTTT. It yields the protein CASSLGGRDTEAFF. Looking up the rest from reference TRBV7-8 and TRBJ1-1 gives the full variable domain: GAGVSQSPRYKVAKRGQDVALRCDPISGHVSLFWYQQALGQGPEFLTYFQNEAQLDKSGLPSDRFFAERPEGSVSTLKIQRTQQEDSAVYLCASSLGGRDTEAFFGQGTRLTVV.

The chain uses TRBV29-1 and TRBJ2-3; 7 bases fit TRBD1. Germline CDR1 SQVTM, CDR2 ANQGSEA. CDR3 size: 15 residues. Trimming at V came to 6 bases and at J to 7 bases, leaving 16 bases not matched to a gene. CDR3 in amino acids: CSVERGGRGRYTQYF. The CDR3 DNA reads TGCAGCGTCGAGCGAGGGGGCAGGGGCCGATATACGCAGTATTTT.

The chain recombines TRBV10-2 with TRBJ2-1; tentatively, D is TRBD2 (5 bases). The CDR3 is 13 residues long. Germline assignment: CDR1 WSHSY and CDR2 SAAADI. With 7 bases removed from V and 6 bases from J, the gap between germline ends came to 13 bases. The CDR3 spells CASTLERGNEQFF. The CDR3 nucleotides read TGCGCCAGCACCCTCGAACGGGGCAATGAGCAGTTCTTC.

The chain combines TRBV7-6 with TRBJ2-1; 9 nucleotides match TRBD2. Germline V gene data show CDR1 as SGHVS and CDR2 as FNYEAQ. The ends lost 1 base at V and 4 bases at J; junction bases unmatched: 5. There are 16 residues in the CDR3. CDR3 nucleotides: TGTGCCAGCAGCTTAGTCGGCGGGAGGGATTACAATGAGCAGTTCTTC. Translated, it gives CASSLVGGRDYNEQFF.

The chain uses TRBV13 and TRBJ1-1, with D maybe TRBD1 (6 bases). This CDR3 spans 14 amino acids. V was pared by 5 bases and J by 6 bases, with 16 bases between. CDR1 is PRHDT and CDR2 is FYEKMQ in the germline V gene (reference sequence). The CDR3 nucleotides are TGTGCCAGCAGCGCCCAACAGGGTTACGCTGAAGCTTTCTTT. This sequence encodes CASSAQQGYAEAFF.

The rearrangement links TRBV11-2 to TRBJ2-7; 8 bases line up with TRBD1. V lost 5 bases to trimming and J lost 5 bases; unmatched junction nucleotides: 14. The length of the CDR3 is 16 residues. CDR1 SGHAT and CDR2 FQNNGV come from the germline V gene. CDR3 amino acids: CASSPLVPGGVHEQYF. CDR3 nucleotide sequence: TGTGCCAGCAGCCCACTGGTCCCAGGGGGCGTTCACGAGCAGTACTTC.

This chain joins TRBV5-6 and TRBJ1-6; the D is unclear. From germline, CDR1 is SGHDT and CDR2 YYEEEE. The V end lost 1 base, the J end lost 7 bases, and 15 bases lay between the germline ends. The CDR3 is 16 amino acids. CDR3: CASSLFREFANSPLHF. In nucleotides, the CDR3 is TGTGCCAGCAGCTTGTTTAGGGAATTCGCGAATTCACCCCTCCACTTT. Filled out from reference TRBV5-6 and TRBJ1-6, the complete variable domain reads DAGVTQSPTHLIKTRGQQVTLRCSPKSGHDTVSWYQQALGQGPQFIFQYYEEEERQRGNFPDRFSGHQFPNYSSELNVNALLLGDSALYLCASSLFREFANSPLHFGNGTRLTVT.

The V and J genes are TRBV20-1 and TRBJ2-3; no clear D. In germline, CDR1 is DFQATT, CDR2 SNEGSKA (reference sequence). V was clipped by 1 base and J by 1 base, with 15 bases between them. There are 16 residues in the CDR3. This CDR3 reads CSARVRDPHRTDTQYF. Here the CDR3 DNA reads TGCAGTGCTAGAGTAAGGGATCCACATCGCACAGATACGCAGTATTTT.

V is TRBV4-2 and J is TRBJ2-6; D is possibly TRBD1 (5 bases). V lost 2 bases and J lost 4, with 15 bases in between. Looked up from germline, CDR1 is LGHNA and CDR2 is YNFKEQ. The CDR3 length is 17 residues. The CDR3 sequence: CASSQSREGAGANVLTF. CDR3 DNA: TGTGCCAGCAGCCAATCCCGCGAAGGGGCAGGGGCCAACGTCCTGACTTTC.

The chain carries TRBV25-1 and TRBJ2-3; no clear D. Trimming pared 4 bases from V and 7 bases from J, leaving 9 bases between. The CDR3 has 12 residues. CDR1 MGHDK and CDR2 SYGVNS come from the germline V gene. The DNA of the CDR3 is TGTGCCAGCAGTGGCCTGACAAATACGCAGTATTTT. As protein: CASSGLTNTQYF.

The V and J genes are TRBV18 and TRBJ1-5; 7 nucleotides match TRBD1. V was pared by 1 base and J by 6 bases, with 12 bases of the junction left unmatched. This CDR3 is 17 amino acids long. Germline V gives CDR1 KGHSH, CDR2 LQKENI. The DNA for the CDR3 is TGTGCCAGCTCACCACTATTTATGGACAGGAAACGTCAGCCCCAGCATTTT. This sequence encodes CASSPLFMDRKRQPQHF.

J is TRBJ2-3 and V is TRBV6-1; 9 bases align to TRBD1. In germline, CDR1 is MNHNS, CDR2 SASEGT. CDR3 size: 15 residues. Losses at the gene ends were 6 bases for V and 6 bases for J; bases not matched to a gene: 10. Here the CDR3 DNA reads TGTGCCAGCAGGAGCGCCGGGACAGGGTACGATACGCAGTATTTT. Residues: CASRSAGTGYDTQYF.

V usage is TRBV3-1 and J usage is TRBJ2-1; D call uncertain. Trimming took off 2 bases at V and 5 bases at J, with 4 bases between the two ends. The CDR3 runs to 12 residues. Germline V gives CDR1 LGHDT, CDR2 YNNKEL (reference sequence). CDR3 residues: CASSQKHNEQFF. The CDR3 DNA is TGTGCCAGCAGCCAAAAACACAATGAGCAGTTCTTC.

V and J are TRBV20-1 and TRBJ1-2; the D gene is possibly TRBD1 (5 bases). The CDR3 covers 15 residues. CDR1 is DFQATT and CDR2 is SNEGSKA in the germline V gene (reference sequence). Trimming stripped 0 bases from V and 3 bases from J, with 14 bases between. CDR3 loop: CSARDPGGGYYGYTF. The CDR3 DNA sequence: TGCAGTGCTAGAGATCCGGGGGGTGGGTACTATGGCTACACCTTC.

The chain carries TRBV15 and TRBJ1-4, with D possibly TRBD1 on 6 matching bases. Germline lookup yields CDR1 LNHNV and CDR2 YYDKDF (reference sequence). The V end lost 1 base, the J end lost 7 bases, and 13 bases lay between the germline ends. There are 15 residues in the CDR3. CDR3 amino acids: CATSRGWGLGEKLFF. Here the CDR3 DNA reads TGTGCCACCAGCAGAGGATGGGGGCTAGGTGAAAAACTGTTTTTT.

The V call is TRBV9, the J call TRBJ1-6; no clear D gene. Between the trimmed V and J ends, which lost 1 base and 0 bases, there was a span of 11 bases. Looked up from germline, CDR1 is SGDLS and CDR2 is YYNGEE. CDR3 length equals 17 residues. DNA of the CDR3: TGTGCCAGCAGCGTATTTCGGGCGCCCTCCTATAATTCACCCCTCCACTTT. Its protein is CASSVFRAPSYNSPLHF.

The chain recombines TRBV20-1 with TRBJ2-1, with 11 bases that match TRBD2. With 0 bases clipped from V and 0 bases from J, the junction kept 7 bases outside the gene matches. Looked up from germline, CDR1 is DFQATT and CDR2 is SNEGSKA (reference sequence). The CDR3 totals 18 residues. The CDR3 DNA reads as TGCAGTGCTAGAGATCCCCTTCTAGCGGGGGGCTCCTACAATGAGCAGTTCTTC. The encoded protein is CSARDPLLAGGSYNEQFF.

The chain couples TRBV25-1 to TRBJ2-2; no clear D. Germline CDR1 is MGHDK and CDR2 is SYGVNS. The CDR3 consists of 16 residues. V was pared by 3 bases and J by 1 base, with 12 bases between. In nucleotides, the CDR3 is TGTGCCAGCAGTGAGGAATGGGTAGGGAACACCGGGGAGCTGTTTTTT. Protein: CASSEEWVGNTGELFF. The full variable domain, completed using reference TRBV25-1 and TRBJ2-2, is EADIYQTPRYLVIGTGKKITLECSQTMGHDKMYWYQQDPGMELHLIHYSYGVNSTEKGDLSSESTVSRIRTEHFPLTLESARPSHTSQYLCASSEEWVGNTGELFFGEGSRLTVL.

The rearrangement links TRBV10-3 to TRBJ2-1, with 8 bases aligning to TRBD1. CDR3 length: 15 residues. V lost 2 bases and J lost 4; bases outside the gene matches: 4. Looked up from germline, CDR1 is ENHRY and CDR2 is SYGVKD. CDR3 sequence: CAISEPGQGYNEQFF. The CDR3 DNA follows: TGTGCCATCAGTGAGCCTGGACAGGGTTACAATGAGCAGTTCTTC.

The chain joins TRBV29-1 to TRBJ2-1; D is unresolved. The germline V and J ends were trimmed by 1 base and 0 bases, with 10 bases remaining between them. Germline assignment: CDR1 SQVTM and CDR2 ANQGSEA. This CDR3 comprises 15 residues. The CDR3 DNA reads as TGCAGCGTTGAAGCCGGTAGAAGCTCCTACAATGAGCAGTTCTTC. Translation gives CSVEAGRSSYNEQFF.